The rows below give T cell receptor beta chains drawn from one sample of a study of T cells in Graves' hyperthyroidism and ophthalmopathy. MiXCR was run by TCRdb on the multiplex PCR reads, yielding one entry per CDR3 protein. The sample includes almost 600,000 distinct CDR3 sequences, just over 45% of them seen just once. Sequencing was done on a sample of peripheral blood or thyroid tissue (not recorded which). The origin of the receptors is a young woman with Graves' hyperthyroidism. The CDR3 runs from the conserved cysteine through the conserved F or W. The order of the fields is J gene, V gene, D gene, clone size, CDR3 protein, CDR3 DNA. The D gene is left open where the match is weak. Clone size is given for some rows only: seen once, a few or many times, or a class if the clone is expanded.

TRBJ2-5 TRBV5-1 TRBD2 many CASSSGLAGGPQETQYF TGCGCCAGCAGTTCCGGACTAGCGGGAGGTCCCCAAGAGACCCAGTACTTC
TRBJ1-4 TRBV13 . many CASSLGRRATNEKLFF TGTGCCAGCAGCTTAGGCAGGCGTGCAACTAATGAAAAACTGTTTTTT
TRBJ1-2 TRBV9 . . CASSVRTEGDGYTF TGTGCCAGCAGCGTACGTACCGAGGGGGATGGCTACACCTTC
TRBJ1-1 TRBV18 . . CASSGAGRSTEAFF TGTGCCAGCTCAGGTGCAGGTAGGAGCACTGAAGCTTTCTTT
TRBJ2-4 TRBV12-3/TRBV12-4 . . CASIEDLGNIQYF TGTGCCAGCATCGAAGACCTCGGGAACATTCAGTACTTC
TRBJ2-7 TRBV20-1 . many CSARDPQGEVTPNYEQYF TGCAGTGCTAGAGATCCGCAAGGGGAGGTGACCCCGAACTACGAGCAGTACTTC
TRBJ1-4 TRBV20-1 . many CSARVFHPRATNEKLFF TGCAGTGCTAGAGTTTTTCACCCGAGGGCAACTAATGAAAAACTGTTTTTT
TRBJ1-2 TRBV29-1 TRBD1 . CSVATGGFVF TGCAGCGTGGCGACAGGGGGATTTGTCTTC
TRBJ2-1 TRBV2 . few CASSDWLGGVDEQFF TGTGCCAGCAGTGACTGGCTAGGGGGGGTCGATGAGCAGTTCTTC
TRBJ1-1 TRBV20-1 TRBD1 many CSAPAFTGTGMNTEAFF TGCAGTGCTCCCGCCTTCACCGGGACAGGCATGAACACTGAAGCTTTCTTT